The entry below describes one T cell receptor (beta chain). The CDR3 does not end in the conserved phenylalanine or tryptophan, so this is likely a read error. From unsorted bulk tissue weighing about 17-30 mg, DNA and RNA were co-extracted. The patients had histopathologically diagnosed primary liver carcinoma, and their disease was treated by surgical resection. Each individual tumor supplied samples from five separate regions. This entry is derived from a study of tumor-infiltrating lymphocytes in primary liver carcinoma. With a constant-region primer, TCR beta cDNA was made from about 0.55 ug of total RNA. Slightly modified ARM-PCR served as the procedure for the TCR beta libraries. These libraries came from three rounds of nested multiplex PCR. For approximately 10 cycles apiece, the opening two PCR rounds ran with TRBV1-TRBV30 forward primers and a C-beta reverse primer. Each CDR3 protein gets one entry after TCRdb re-called the multiplex PCR reads with MiXCR. The sample includes tens of thousands of distinct CDR3 sequences, around 72% seen only once; the top ten take under 20%.

CDR1 is MDHEN, CDR2 SYDVKM, per germline. The CDR3 is made up of 12 amino acids. V shed 10 bases, J shed 4 bases, and the junction held 5 bases outside the gene matches. The clonotype originates from a man aged 35-49 years with primary liver carcinoma and hepatitis B virus infection. Sequencing was performed on liver tumor tissue from sampling region 2. Subset given: tumor region T2, inferior pole. This chain connects TRBV28 to TRBJ1-2, with 8 bases aligning to TRBD1. This chain's CDR3 is CATADRGYGYTI. CDR3 DNA: TGTGCCACCGCTGACAGGGGCTATGGCTACACCATC.